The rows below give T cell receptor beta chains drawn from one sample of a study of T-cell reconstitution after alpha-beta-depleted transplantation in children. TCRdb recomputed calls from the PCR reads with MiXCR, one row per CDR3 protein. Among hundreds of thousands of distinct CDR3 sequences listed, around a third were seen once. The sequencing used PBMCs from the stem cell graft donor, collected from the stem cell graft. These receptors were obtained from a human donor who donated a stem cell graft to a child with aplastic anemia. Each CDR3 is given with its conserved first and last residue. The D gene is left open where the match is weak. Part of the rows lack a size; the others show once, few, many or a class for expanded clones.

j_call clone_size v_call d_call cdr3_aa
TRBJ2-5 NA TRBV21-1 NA CASSKTAGGETQYF
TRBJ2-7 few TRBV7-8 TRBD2 CASSTGREDDEQYF
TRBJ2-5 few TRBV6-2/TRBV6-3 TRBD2 CASSRTSRRETQYF
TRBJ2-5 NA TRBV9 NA CASSAGWTLRETQYF
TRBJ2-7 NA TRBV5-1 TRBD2 CASSAGDGSYEQYF
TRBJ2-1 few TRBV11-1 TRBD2 CASSGKPQEQFF
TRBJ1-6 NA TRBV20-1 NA CSASRAGWNNSPLHF
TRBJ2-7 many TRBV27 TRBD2 CASSSSWGGSSYEQYF
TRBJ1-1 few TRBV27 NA CASSLSGGGTEAFF
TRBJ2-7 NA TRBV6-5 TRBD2 CASSWEGYEQYF
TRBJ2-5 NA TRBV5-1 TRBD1 CASSLVTGGGETQYF
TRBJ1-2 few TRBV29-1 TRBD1 CSVDPSGTAMGYTF
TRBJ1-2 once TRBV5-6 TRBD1 CASSEGARGYTF
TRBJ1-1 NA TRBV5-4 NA CASSLETVLGTEAFF
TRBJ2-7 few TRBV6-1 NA CASSVGISPYEQYF
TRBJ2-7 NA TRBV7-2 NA CASSLARTGEQYF
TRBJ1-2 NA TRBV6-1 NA CASSPGRYNYGYTF
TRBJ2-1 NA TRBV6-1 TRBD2 CASTPFVGGRANEQFF
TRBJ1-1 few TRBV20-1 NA CSARAQRGKNTEAFF
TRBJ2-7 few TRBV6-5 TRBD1 CASSYRTGDYEQYF
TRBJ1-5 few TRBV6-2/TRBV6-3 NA CASSYGDVSNQPQHF
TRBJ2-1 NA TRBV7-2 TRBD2 CASSTTSGSNEQFF
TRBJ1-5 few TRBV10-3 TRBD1 CAISETGGNQPQHF
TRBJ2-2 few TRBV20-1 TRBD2 CSALTSGRGGTGELFF
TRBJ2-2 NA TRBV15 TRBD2 CATSRETSAGELFF
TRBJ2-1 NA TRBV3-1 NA CASSPRTVVNEQFF
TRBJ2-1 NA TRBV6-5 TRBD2 CASSYSGRARNEQFF
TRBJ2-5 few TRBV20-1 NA CSARDRTVGTETQYF
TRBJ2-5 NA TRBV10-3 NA CAIRGDGQTETQYF
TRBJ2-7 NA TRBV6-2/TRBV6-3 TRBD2 CASTLSGTSGYEQYF
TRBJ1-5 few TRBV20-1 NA CSARGGLDQPQHF
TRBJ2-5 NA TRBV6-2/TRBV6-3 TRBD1 CASSYHRGLETQYF
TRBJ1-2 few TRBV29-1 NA CSVVPETNYGYTF
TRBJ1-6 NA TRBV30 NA CAWSVPGGQGYNSPLHF
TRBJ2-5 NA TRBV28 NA CASRRPGWETQYF
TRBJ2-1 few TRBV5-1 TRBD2 CASSPRSGSKYEQFF
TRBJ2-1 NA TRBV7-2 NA CASSLVGRVGANEQFF
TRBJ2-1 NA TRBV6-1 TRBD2 CASSTWSSGSSYNEQFF
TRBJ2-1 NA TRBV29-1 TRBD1 CSVDGTGRNEQFF
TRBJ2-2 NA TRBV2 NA CASSEIRGTGELFF
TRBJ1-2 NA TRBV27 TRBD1 CASSRDRDRYGYTF
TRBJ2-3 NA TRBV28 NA CASSFQAWDTQYF
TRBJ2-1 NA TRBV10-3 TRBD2 CAISPGTSSYNEQFF